These 20 T cell receptor beta chains were sequenced from one sample in a study of CD8+CD57+ T cells in acquired aplastic anemia. Genomic DNA served as template for TCR beta VDJ and CDR3 profiling. TCRdb re-analysed the reads in MiXCR, keeping a single row per CDR3 protein. The table shows some 150,000 distinct CDR3 sequences, with approximately 41% occurring only once. The sample consisted of sorted CD4+, CD8+, or CD8+CD57+ T cells (not recorded which) from PBMCs. These receptors were obtained from a human donor in good health, serving as a control.

In this sample, this clonotype turned up many times. The genes are TRBV19 and TRBJ2-2, with TRBD2 as a possible D gene (6 bases). CDR1 and CDR2 (germline): LNHDA, SQIVND (reference sequence). V was cut by 10 bases and J by 0 bases, with 18 bases left in between. The CDR3 is 16 amino acids. The CDR3 here is CATSRSSGSNTGELFF. The CDR3 nucleotides read TGTGCCACTTCTAGATCGAGCGGGTCGAACACCGGGGAGCTGTTTTTT.

The chain recombines TRBV19 with TRBJ2-7, with D perhaps TRBD2 (6 bases). In germline, CDR1 is LNHDA, CDR2 SQIVND (reference sequence). The CDR3 length is 14 residues. Trimming removed 3 bases at V and 2 bases at J, with 11 bases between. CDR3 bases: TGTGCCAGTAGTATCGTCTGGGGGGCCTACGAGCAGTACTTC. This sequence encodes CASSIVWGAYEQYF.

The rearrangement uses TRBV29-1 and TRBJ1-2; D perhaps matches TRBD1 (5 bases). Deletions cut 7 bases from V and 6 bases from J, with 12 bases between. The length of the CDR3 is 11 residues. The germline V gene has CDR1 SQVTM and CDR2 ANQGSEA. The DNA for the CDR3 is TGCAGCGAGCAGGGCGTCCATGGCTACACCTTC. This codes for CSEQGVHGYTF.

This clonotype has a count of ten or more. CDR3 residues: CASSPRGTGNTEAFF. The CDR3 region has the DNA TGTGCCAGCAGCCCAAGGGGCACCGGGAACACTGAAGCTTTCTTT. The rearrangement links TRBV7-2 to TRBJ1-1, with D possibly matching TRBD1 (5 bases). The V end was cut by 5 bases, the J end by 1 base, with 14 bases between. This CDR3 contains 15 residues. Germline V gene data show CDR1 as SGHTA and CDR2 as FQGNSA.

The chain employs TRBV29-1 and TRBJ2-5; 8 bases map to TRBD1. The germline CDR1 and CDR2 sequences are SQVTM and ANQGSEA. CDR3 length: 11 residues. V was clipped by 8 bases and J by 5 bases; unmatched bases: 4. CDR3 coding DNA: TGCAGCACCCGGACAGGGGAGACCCAGTACTTC. It yields the protein CSTRTGETQYF.

This clonotype turned up a few times. The chain employs TRBV25-1 and TRBJ2-3; 15 bases are a match to TRBD2. The V and J ends lost 0 bases and 1 base, in that order; junction bases with no gene match: 8. CDR3 size: 20 residues. CDR1 MGHDK and CDR2 SYGVNS come from the germline V gene. The CDR3 sequence: CASSEYPGLAGGRGTDTQYF. The CDR3 region has the DNA TGTGCCAGCAGTGAATACCCGGGACTAGCGGGAGGAAGGGGCACAGATACGCAGTATTTT.

This clonotype was seen many times. CDR3 protein: CASSIRRAPETQYF. For the CDR3, the DNA is TGTGCCAGTAGTATAAGGAGAGCCCCAGAGACCCAGTACTTC. The V gene is TRBV19, the J gene TRBJ2-5; D uncertain. The CDR3 is 14 amino acids. Germline V gene lookup returns CDR1 LNHDA and CDR2 SQIVND (reference sequence). Trimming took 2 bases from V and 4 from J, leaving 11 bases between them.

This clonotype was observed many times. The V call is TRBV7-9, the J call TRBJ2-3, with 9 bases identical to TRBD1. Germline-derived CDR1 and CDR2 are SEHNR and FQNEAQ (reference sequence). This CDR3 comprises 15 residues. The V gene end was trimmed by 1 base and the J gene end by 1 base; junction bases not matched to a gene: 0. This CDR3 is CASSLGQGGTDTQYF. CDR3 bases: TGTGCCAGCAGCTTAGGACAGGGGGGCACAGATACGCAGTATTTT.

A word on this clonotype: This may stem from a read error, because a much larger clone lies one nucleotide away. The chain employs TRBV11-1 and TRBJ1-4, with D perhaps matching TRBD1 (5 bases). The CDR3 length is 17 residues. V was trimmed by 5 bases and J by 8 bases, leaving 24 bases between them. CDR1 is SGHAT, CDR2 FQDESV, per germline (reference sequence). In nucleotides, the CDR3 is TGTGCCAGCAGCCACCTTCGCCGGGGCAGCTTGTTGGAAAAACTGTTTTTT. Translation gives CASSHLRRGSLLEKLFF.

This clonotype came up many times. The J gene is TRBJ1-5, the V gene TRBV19; a weak D match, TRBD1 (6 bases). Germline V lookup: CDR1 LNHDA, CDR2 SQIVND (reference sequence). The CDR3 totals 14 residues. Trimming left V 8 bases short and J 0 bases short, with 11 bases between. CDR3 DNA sequence: TGTGCCAGTGACAGGCTCAATAGCAATCAGCCCCAGCATTTT. It specifies CASDRLNSNQPQHF.

This clonotype was detected many times. The genes are TRBV7-9 and TRBJ1-1, with D unclear. Trimming pared 5 bases from V and 0 bases from J, leaving 13 bases between. The CDR3 is 15 residues long. Per germline, CDR1 SEHNR and CDR2 FQNEAQ (reference sequence). In nucleotides, the CDR3 is TGTGCCAGCAGCCCTACTCCGTCCATGAACACTGAAGCTTTCTTT. It specifies CASSPTPSMNTEAFF. The complete variable domain, with remaining parts taken from reference TRBV7-9 and TRBJ1-1, reads DTGVSQNPRHKITKRGQNVTFRCDPISEHNRLYWYRQTLGQGPEFLTYFQNEAQLEKSRLLSDRFSAERPKGSFSTLEIQRTEQGDSAMYLCASSPTPSMNTEAFFGQGTRLTVV.

The CDR3 here is CASSLPNQPQHF. The CDR3 DNA sequence: TGTGCCAGCAGCTTACCCAATCAGCCCCAGCATTTT. The chain has TRBV7-9 and TRBJ1-5; D unclear. The CDR3 has 12 amino acids. Looked up from germline, CDR1 is SEHNR and CDR2 is FQNEAQ (reference sequence). Deletions cut 2 bases from V and 3 bases from J, with 2 bases between. The full variable domain, its missing parts supplied by reference TRBV7-9 and TRBJ1-5, is DTGVSQNPRHKITKRGQNVTFRCDPISEHNRLYWYRQTLGQGPEFLTYFQNEAQLEKSRLLSDRFSAERPKGSFSTLEIQRTEQGDSAMYLCASSLPNQPQHFGDGTRLSIL.

This clonotype has ten or more counts. J is TRBJ1-5 and V is TRBV6-5, with D uncertain. This CDR3 is 13 amino acids long. Germline V gene data show CDR1 as MNHEY and CDR2 as SVGAGI. V lost 9 bases, J lost 5 bases, and 14 bases lay in between. CDR3 DNA sequence: TGTGCCAGTGGCACGAAGGGAGATCAGCCCCAGCATTTT. Translating it yields CASGTKGDQPQHF.

The chain joins TRBV6-5 to TRBJ1-1, with D unresolved. Germline V gene lookup returns CDR1 MNHEY and CDR2 SVGAGI. CDR3 length: 14 amino acids. The germline V and J ends were trimmed by 5 bases and 5 bases, with 15 bases remaining between them. The CDR3 is CASSEGRRRTEAFF. For the CDR3, the DNA is TGTGCCAGCAGTGAAGGGAGGCGAAGAACTGAAGCTTTCTTT.

V and J are TRBV15 and TRBJ2-5, with a tentative D call TRBD2 (6 bases). V gave up 1 base and J gave up 2 bases, with 8 bases separating them. In germline, CDR1 is LNHNV, CDR2 YYDKDF (reference sequence). The CDR3 is 14 residues long. The CDR3 nucleotides are TGTGCCACCAGCAGAGCGGGGGTACAAGAGACCCAGTACTTC. Amino acids: CATSRAGVQETQYF.

The gene calls are TRBV27 and TRBJ1-1; D might be TRBD1 (5 bases). V was pared by 6 bases and J by 3 bases, with 20 bases between. Germline V gene sequence: CDR1 MNHEY, CDR2 SMNVEV (reference sequence). The CDR3 totals 16 residues. The CDR3 nucleotides are TGTGCCAGCAGCTCCCCTCTCCGGGACGAGGACACTGAAGCTTTCTTT. Amino acids: CASSSPLRDEDTEAFF.

In its sample, this clonotype was seen many times. The V call is TRBV6-1, the J call TRBJ1-2; D not certain. V was clipped by 0 bases and J by 11 bases, with 10 bases between them. This CDR3 region has 12 residues. Germline values: CDR1 MNHNS, CDR2 SASEGT. As DNA, the CDR3 is TGTGCCAGCAGTGAAGCCCATCGGTTATACACCTTC. Translated: CASSEAHRLYTF.

This clonotype occurred a few times. V and J are TRBV15 and TRBJ2-7; D ambiguous. From germline, CDR1 is LNHNV and CDR2 YYDKDF (reference sequence). CDR3 length equals 14 residues. Trimming cost V 1 base and J 0 bases, with 7 bases left between them. DNA of the CDR3: TGTGCCACCAGCAGAGGCTACTACTCCTACGAGCAGTACTTC. Translating gives CATSRGYYSYEQYF.

This clonotype was recorded at least ten times. The rearrangement links TRBV12-3 or TRBV12-4 to TRBJ1-4; no reliable D call. Trimming pared 6 bases from V and 5 bases from J, leaving 10 bases between. This CDR3 has 13 amino acids. The CDR3 sequence: CASRVGQNEKLFF. CDR3 DNA: TGTGCCAGCAGGGTCGGCCAGAATGAAAAACTGTTTTTT.

A note on this clonotype: This may come from a read error, since a much larger clone is one base off. This chain joins TRBV6-1 and TRBJ2-1; D is tentatively TRBD1 or TRBD2 (5 bases each). The germline V and J ends were trimmed by 4 bases and 2 bases, with 12 bases remaining between them. This CDR3 has 15 amino acids. The germline CDR1 and CDR2 sequences are MNHNS and SASEGT. The chain's CDR3 is CASSARGRAYNEQFF. The CDR3 coding sequence is TGTGCCAGCAGTGCCCGGGGCAGGGCCTACAATGAGCAGTTCTTC.